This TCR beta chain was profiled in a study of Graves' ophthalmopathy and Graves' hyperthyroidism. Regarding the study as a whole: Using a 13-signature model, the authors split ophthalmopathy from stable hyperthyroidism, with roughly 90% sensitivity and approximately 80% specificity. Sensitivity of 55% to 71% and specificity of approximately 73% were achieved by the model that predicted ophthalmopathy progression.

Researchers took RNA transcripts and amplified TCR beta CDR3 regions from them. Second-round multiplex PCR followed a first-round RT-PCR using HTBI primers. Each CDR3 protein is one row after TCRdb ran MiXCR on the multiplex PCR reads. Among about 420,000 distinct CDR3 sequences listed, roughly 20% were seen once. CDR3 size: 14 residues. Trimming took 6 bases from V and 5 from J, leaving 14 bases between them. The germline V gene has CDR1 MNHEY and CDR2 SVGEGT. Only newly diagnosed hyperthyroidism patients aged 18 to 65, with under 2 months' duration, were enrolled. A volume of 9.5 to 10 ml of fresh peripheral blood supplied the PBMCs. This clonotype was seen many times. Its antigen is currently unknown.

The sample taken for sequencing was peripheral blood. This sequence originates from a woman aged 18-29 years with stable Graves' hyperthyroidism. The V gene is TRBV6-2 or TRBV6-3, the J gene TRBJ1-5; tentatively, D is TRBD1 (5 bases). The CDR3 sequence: CASRGPGGDQPQHF. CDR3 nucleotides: TGTGCCAGCAGGGGACCCGGAGGGGATCAGCCCCAGCATTTT.